The T cell receptor beta chain described here comes from a study of T cells in localized non-small cell lung cancer (dated by TCRdb to the early 2020s). Regarding the complete study: Comparing tumors with uninvolved tumor-adjacent lungs, the study looked at the T cell repertoires of 200 to 250 patients with early-stage NSCLC. The cohort consisted of 236 treatment-naive NSCLC patients whose localized lung tumors had been resected. A mean age of around 66 years was recorded for the NSCLC patients, of whom roughly 130 were male and over 100 were female. Study-level results and caveats: Because multi-region sequencing of the tumors was not done, intratumor heterogeneity could not be ruled out. Uninvolved tumor-adjacent lung showed the highest T cell clonality, higher than tumor, which suggests more focused antigenic responses in the uninvolved tumor-adjacent lung. A median of around 60 of the top 100 tumor clones turned up in the paired uninvolved adjacent lung, and fewer than 35 of those clones also ranked among the top 100 of that same adjacent lung. Since the design was exploratory, TCR variables were selected using unadjusted p-values with no false-discovery rate correction. Longer overall survival was associated with higher T cell density in blood, whereas shorter survival was associated with higher clonality in adjacent lung.

The immunoSEQ Assay was used to sequence TCR beta CDR3 regions from DNA. In the paper's pipeline: T cell density was computed as TCR beta template counts normalized to usable DNA estimated by amplifying housekeeping genes. The preseqR package was used to estimate richness by extrapolating to 400,000 templates for PBMC samples and to 120,000 templates for tissue samples. Clonality was calculated as one minus Pielou's evenness. Differential abundance testing on productive amino-acid clonotypes, with a minimum total count of 5 and an alpha of 0.1, was used to identify tissue-enriched TCRs. The Jaccard Index and the Morisita Overlap Index were used to measure repertoire overlap between compartments. GLIPH clustered TCR beta CDR3s with public tetramer-defined viral CDR3s; viral motifs required at least three viral sequences plus V-gene enrichment. Drawn from immuneACCESS, this table holds only the in-frame rearrangements with V and J called that TCRdb kept. Clones are partly lost; checked studies trace under half to an unresolved V gene and leave the rest unexplained. From that table come the V and J calls and clone size; the DNA was used to work out D and trimming. This sample comprises roughly 36,000 clones, 70% to 80% of them detected only once. The ten biggest clones cover about 32% of the sample.

This clone was counted only a few times. Its antigen is unknown. No much larger clonotype is one base removed from it; base qualities were not supplied. At diagnosis, tumor, uninvolved tumor-adjacent lung and peripheral blood were collected and then preserved as a mix of FFPE and fresh-frozen material. For TCR repertoire profiling, the blood samples were analyzed as peripheral blood mononuclear cells. V is cut by 8 bases and J by 7 bases, and the space between the germline ends is 18 bases. The germline V gene specifies MNHNS as CDR1 and SASEGT as CDR2. From cysteine to phenylalanine, the CDR3 is 14 amino acids long. Only the CDR3 DNA stays, 42 bases, in frame from base 1.

The specimen was PBMCs, collected before any cancer treatment. The chain is assembled from TRBV6-1 and TRBJ1-5; no confident D gene assignment can be made. The TCR sequence derives from a woman aged 35-75 years with stage II squamous cell lung carcinoma. CDR3 protein: CASHNIGVGQPQHF. Read as DNA, the sequence is TGTGCCAGCCATAATATTGGGGTTGGGCAGCCCCAGCATTTT.